This paragraph reports one T cell receptor beta chain. This entry comes from a study of type 1 and type 2 diabetes patients. Trimming stripped 6 bases from V and 0 bases from J, with 11 bases between. The CDR3 spans 13 residues. CDR1 and CDR2 (germline): SQVTM, ANQGSEA. Genomic DNA was the PCR template. Amplification of the beta chain CDR3 used 30 forward and 13 reverse multiplex primers. TCRdb fed the multiplex PCR reads into MiXCR, producing one record per CDR3 protein. The repertoire holds about 270,000 distinct CDR3 sequences, with roughly 48% as singletons. V usage is TRBV29-1 and J usage is TRBJ1-1; possible D gene TRBD1, 6 bases. Sequencing used peripheral blood mononuclear cells (PBMCs). The receptor was isolated from a man younger than 35 with type 2 diabetes. The CDR3 DNA is TGCAGCGTACAGGGACCGCTGAACACTGAAGCTTTCTTT. It encodes CSVQGPLNTEAFF.